Reported below is one T cell receptor (beta chain). Its antigen is not known. Samples were assayed with immunoSEQ v3.0 at survey level. Here immunoSEQ multiplex PCR was the method, and the copy in TCRdb shows in-frame clones only, minus some. The sample consists of roughly 30,000 clones, roughly 96% of them appearing once. V lost 6 bases and J lost 2, with 20 bases in between. This CDR3 has 16 residues. CDR1 LNHDA and CDR2 SQIVND come from the germline V gene (reference sequence). This specimen comes from a study of long-term antiretroviral therapy in people with HIV. Study-level findings and limits: Repertoires in HIV (unlike those of controls) had narrower CDR3 length ranges. Transplant donor controls retained higher diversity, though diversity increased after ART.

The chain joins TRBV19 to TRBJ2-7; D may match TRBD1 or TRBD2 (5 bases each). Sequenced here: unsorted PBMCs, sampled 6 to 6.5 years after starting antiretroviral therapy. This clonotype was obtained from a man aged 25 to 45 with HIV. The CDR3 DNA sequence: TGTGCCAGTAGCCGCGGTAAAAGGGGACCACCCTACGAGCAGTACTTC. Translation: CASSRGKRGPPYEQYF.